Reported below is one TCR beta chain. Antigen specificity is unknown. TCRdb used MiXCR to reprocess the reads, holding one entry per CDR3 protein. The repertoire consists of around 740,000 distinct CDR3 sequences, with approximately 34% occurring once and the leading ten covering around 2.6%. CDR3 length equals 13 residues. Germline CDR1 is LNHDA and CDR2 is SQIVND (reference sequence). Trimming removed 7 bases from V and 8 bases from J, with 17 bases in between. The source of the sample is a study of T cell repertoires in cytomegalovirus infection. Study-wide background: CMV infection together with matching HLA type was indicated by public TCR beta signatures. General study points: Cumulative public TCR beta family frequency identified carriers of CMV plus the relevant HLA. Dominating the ex vivo response were TCR beta clonotypes that were CMV-specific and HLA-C-restricted.

This TCR was recovered from a human donor in good health (CMV status not recorded). Some clones in this sample may be carry-over from other donors' samples. V is TRBV19 and J is TRBJ1-2; maybe TRBD1 (5 bases). The material sequenced was PBMCs. CDR3 loop: CASNTGHFGGYTF. The DNA of the CDR3 is TGTGCCAGTAACACCGGACATTTTGGGGGCTACACCTTC.